Described below is a single TCR beta chain sequence and its context. Its antigen is as yet unknown. The data originate from a study of CD8 T cells in ankylosing spondylitis. Trimming cost V 5 bases and J 4 bases, with 18 bases left between them. The CDR3 is 16 amino acids. Germline V gives CDR1 SGHRS, CDR2 YFSETQ. Study results and caveats: Typical of ankylosing spondylitis blood, it appeared, was a TCR beta motif of eight highly homologous variants.

MiXCR, applied by TCRdb to the 5' RACE reads, yields one record per CDR3 protein. The sample lists roughly 700,000 distinct CDR3 sequences, roughly 20% seen once, with under 20% in the top ten. This TCR came from a male donor with ankylosing spondylitis. The rearrangement joins TRBV5-1 to TRBJ2-2, with D maybe TRBD1 (7 bases). The specimen sequenced was blood, either unsorted or a sorted T cell fraction (not recorded which). CDR3: CASRDAGQQITGELFF. CDR3 DNA sequence: TGCGCCAGCAGGGATGCGGGACAGCAAATCACCGGGGAGCTGTTTTTT.